Detailed here is one T cell receptor beta chain. The data derive from a study of CD8 T cells in Susac syndrome. Random hexamers primed reverse transcription of about 0.5 to 1 ug RNA. TCRdb itself ran the immunoSEQ multiplex PCR reads through MiXCR, one entry per CDR3 protein. The sample has roughly 200,000 distinct CDR3 sequences, approximately 95% seen once. Trimming took 6 bases from V and 6 from J; bases not matched to a gene: 6. CDR3 size: 14 residues. The germline V gene encodes CDR1 MDHEN and CDR2 SYDVKM. The CD8+ and CD4+ T cells were isolated magnetically using a negative isolation approach, whereas the TEMRA cells were enriched by FACS.

Sequences were obtained from CD4+ T cells from PBMCs. The TCR sequence derives from a human donor in good health. The V and J genes are TRBV28 and TRBJ1-5, with TRBD1 identical over 9 bases. The CDR3 sequence is CASRPRDRAQPQHF. The CDR3, as DNA: TGTGCCAGCAGACCCCGGGACAGGGCTCAGCCCCAGCATTTT.